This entry describes one TCR beta chain. The source of the sample is a study of blood T cell repertoires in COVID-19. Profiling relied on immunoSEQ multiplex PCR, and the TCRdb table lists in-frame clones only, not all of them. Counted here are tens of thousands of clones, about 86% occurring once; the ten biggest clones make up 9% to 15%. Germline V gene data show CDR1 as MNHEY and CDR2 as SVGAGI. This CDR3 is 14 amino acids long. V lost 6 bases and J 7 bases, leaving 15 bases between the germline ends. The sample comprised peripheral blood. The chain is built from TRBV6-5 and TRBJ1-4, with D possibly being TRBD1 (6 bases). This clonotype originated in a human donor in a cohort sampled during active COVID-19. CDR3 residues: CASRGGGLGEKLFF. CDR3 bases: TGTGCCAGCAGAGGGGGGGGGCTAGGTGAAAAACTGTTTTTT.